Sequencing of this TCR beta chain was carried out in a study of long-term antiretroviral therapy in people with HIV. Running of the v3.0 immunoSEQ assay took place at survey level. Assay used: immunoSEQ multiplex PCR; TCRdb lists only in-frame clones, some missing. The sample contains about 20,000 clones, about 82% of which appear only once. Germline CDR1 and CDR2: SNHLY and FYNNEI. This CDR3 has 16 residues. Deletions cut 3 bases from V and 0 bases from J, with 12 bases between. This clone was detected only a few times. The sequencing here drew on unsorted PBMCs, taken 0.6 years after starting antiretroviral therapy. V usage is TRBV2 and J usage is TRBJ1-3; a weak D match, TRBD1 (5 bases). The source of this sequence is a woman aged 18-35 years with HIV. CDR3 sequence (DNA): TGTGCCAGCAGTGATGGGGGAGCGAGCTCTGGAAACACCATATATTTT. Its translation is CASSDGGASSGNTIYF.